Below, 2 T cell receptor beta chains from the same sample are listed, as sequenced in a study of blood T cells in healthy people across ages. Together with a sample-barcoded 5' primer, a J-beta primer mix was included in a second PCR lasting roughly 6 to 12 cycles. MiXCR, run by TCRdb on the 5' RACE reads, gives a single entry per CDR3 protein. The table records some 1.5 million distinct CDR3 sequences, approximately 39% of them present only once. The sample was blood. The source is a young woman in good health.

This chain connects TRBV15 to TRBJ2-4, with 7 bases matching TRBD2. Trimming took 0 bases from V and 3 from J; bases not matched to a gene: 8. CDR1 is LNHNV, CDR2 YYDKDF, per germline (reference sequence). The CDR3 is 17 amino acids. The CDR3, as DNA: TGTGCCACCAGCAGAGATCTCGGGGAGGGCGTCAAAAACATTCAGTACTTC. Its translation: CATSRDLGEGVKNIQYF.

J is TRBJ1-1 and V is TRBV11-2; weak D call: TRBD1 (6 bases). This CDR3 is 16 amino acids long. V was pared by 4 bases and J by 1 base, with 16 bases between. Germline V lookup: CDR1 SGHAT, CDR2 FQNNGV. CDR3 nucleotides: TGTGCCAGCAGCTATGGACCCGGACAGAGGAACACTGAAGCTTTCTTT. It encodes CASSYGPGQRNTEAFF.